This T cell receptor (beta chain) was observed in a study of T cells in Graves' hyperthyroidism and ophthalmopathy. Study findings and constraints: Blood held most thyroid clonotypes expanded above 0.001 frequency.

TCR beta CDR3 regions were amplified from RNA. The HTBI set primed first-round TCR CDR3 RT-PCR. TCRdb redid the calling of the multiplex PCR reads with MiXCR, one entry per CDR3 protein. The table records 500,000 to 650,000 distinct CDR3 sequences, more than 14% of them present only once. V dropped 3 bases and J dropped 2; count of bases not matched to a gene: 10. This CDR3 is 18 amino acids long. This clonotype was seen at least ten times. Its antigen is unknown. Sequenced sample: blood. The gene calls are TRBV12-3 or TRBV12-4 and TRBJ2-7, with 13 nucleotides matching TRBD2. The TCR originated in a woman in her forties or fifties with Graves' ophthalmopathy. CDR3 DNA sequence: TGTGCCAGCAGTTTTGGGGGACTAGCGGGGCGTCGCCCCTACGAGCAGTACTTC. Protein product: CASSFGGLAGRRPYEQYF.